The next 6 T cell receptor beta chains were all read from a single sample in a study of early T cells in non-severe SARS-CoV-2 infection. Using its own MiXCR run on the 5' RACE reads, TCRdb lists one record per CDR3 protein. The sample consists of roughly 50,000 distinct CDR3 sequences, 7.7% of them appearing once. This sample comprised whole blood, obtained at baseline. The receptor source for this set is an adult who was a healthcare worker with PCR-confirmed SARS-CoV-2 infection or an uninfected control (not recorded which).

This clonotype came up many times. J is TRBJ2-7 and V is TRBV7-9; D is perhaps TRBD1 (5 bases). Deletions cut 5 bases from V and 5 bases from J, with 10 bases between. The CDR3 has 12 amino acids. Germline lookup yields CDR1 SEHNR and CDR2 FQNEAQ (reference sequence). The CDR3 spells CASSAQGNEQYF. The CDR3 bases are TGTGCCAGCAGCGCGCAGGGCAACGAGCAGTACTTC.

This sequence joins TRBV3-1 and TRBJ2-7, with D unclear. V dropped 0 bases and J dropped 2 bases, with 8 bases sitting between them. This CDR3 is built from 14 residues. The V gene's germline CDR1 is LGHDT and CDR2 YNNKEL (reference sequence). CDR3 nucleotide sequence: TGTGCCAGCAGCCAAGACACCGCGGCCTACGAGCAGTACTTC. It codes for CASSQDTAAYEQYF.

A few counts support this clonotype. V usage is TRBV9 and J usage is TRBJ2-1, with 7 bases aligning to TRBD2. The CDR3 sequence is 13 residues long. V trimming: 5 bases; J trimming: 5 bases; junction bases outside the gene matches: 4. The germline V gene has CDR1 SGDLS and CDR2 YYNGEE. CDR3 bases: TGTGCCAGCAGACCTAGCGGTGACAATGAGCAGTTCTTC. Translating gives CASRPSGDNEQFF.

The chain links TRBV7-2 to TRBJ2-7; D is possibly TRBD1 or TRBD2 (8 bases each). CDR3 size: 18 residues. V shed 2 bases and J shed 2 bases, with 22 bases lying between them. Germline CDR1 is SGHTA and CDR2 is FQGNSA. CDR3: CASSLTPGQGAGAYEQYF. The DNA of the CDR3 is TGTGCCAGCAGCTTAACCCCAGGACAGGGAGCGGGAGCCTACGAGCAGTACTTC.

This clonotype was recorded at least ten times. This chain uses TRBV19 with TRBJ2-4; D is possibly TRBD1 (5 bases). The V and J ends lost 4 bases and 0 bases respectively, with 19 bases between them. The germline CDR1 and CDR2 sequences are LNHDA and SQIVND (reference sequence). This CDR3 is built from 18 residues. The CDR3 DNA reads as TGTGCCAGTAGTACTCCTGGAGTAACAGGTCTAGCCAAAAACATTCAGTACTTC. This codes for CASSTPGVTGLAKNIQYF. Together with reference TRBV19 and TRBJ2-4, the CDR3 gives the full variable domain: DGGITQSPKYLFRKEGQNVTLSCEQNLNHDAMYWYRQDPGQGLRLIYYSQIVNDFQKGDIAEGYSVSREKKESFPLTVTSAQKNPTAFYLCASSTPGVTGLAKNIQYFGAGTRLSVL.

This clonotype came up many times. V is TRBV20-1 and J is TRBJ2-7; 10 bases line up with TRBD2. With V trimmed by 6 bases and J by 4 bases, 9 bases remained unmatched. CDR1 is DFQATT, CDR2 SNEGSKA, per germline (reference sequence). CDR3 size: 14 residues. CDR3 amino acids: CSASTAGGYYEQYF. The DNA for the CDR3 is TGCAGTGCAAGTACAGCGGGAGGGTATTACGAGCAGTACTTC.